This TCR beta chain emerged from a study of blood T cell repertoires in COVID-19 (TCRdb year 2020). Background on the whole study: Collaborator samples came from the United States, Italy and Spain and covered acute and convalescent phases of COVID-19. Where HLA class I and class II types were available, the types were taken from metadata supplied by the sample provider, not from assay-based typing. The prospective study material was composed of cDNA or gDNA derived from T cells, B-cell-depleted T cells, or PBMCs. Deeply sampled blood TCRbeta repertoires from subjects exposed to, actively infected with, or recovered from COVID-19 were included in the dataset. A freely available public database, intended as a resource for researchers studying the immune response to SARS-CoV-2, is where the repertoires were released. A de-identified subject ID, COVID-19 status, age in years and sex were almost always included in the sample metadata. The samples were drawn from the first 160 participants of the ongoing ImmuneRACE study and from some 1,300 subjects provided by 6 global collaborators. Study-wide findings and limitations: How much clinical and demographic metadata was included differed by source and by participant, and the metadata was provided uncurated.

V gives up 7 bases and J gives up 4 bases, and the segment between their germline ends measures 9 bases. Per the germline V gene, SGHTS is the CDR1 and YDEGEE is the CDR2. Its CDR3 holds 12 amino acids, cysteine through phenylalanine. Only CDR3 DNA is held: 36 bases, read in frame from base 1. As for this clone: Its antigen target is currently unknown. No base qualities exist here, and no much larger clone lies one base off it.

At one collaborating source in Seattle, patients were enrolled during active infection and were followed longitudinally through the course of disease. Whole blood was collected in K2EDTA tubes by collaborating institutions according to the institutions' own protocols. For TCRbeta analysis, collaborator samples were shipped as frozen whole blood, as isolated PBMCs, or as DNA extracted from either sample type. TCRbeta CDR3 regions were amplified from genomic DNA using the immunoSEQ Assay, a bias-controlled multiplex PCR. On the authors' methods: The number of nucleated cells in each sample was estimated from the amplification of reference gene primers within the assay. Sequence reads were collapsed and filtered to measure the absolute abundance of every unique TCRbeta CDR3 rearrangement. Productive Simpson clonality was computed per sample as the square root of Simpson's diversity index over productive rearrangements. TCRdb re-hosts the immuneACCESS table, in-frame sequences only. Its copies lack some clones; in the studies checked, an unresolved V gene accounts for under half of them, and the cause for the rest is not known. That table supplies the V and J calls and clone size; D and trimming were determined from the DNA. Recorded for this sample are about 150,000 clones; 80% to 90% of them occurred a single time. The top ten constitute around an eighth of the sample.

Sequencing was done on a sample of peripheral blood. This sequence originates from a young man with COVID-19, enrolled during active disease. The rearrangement combines TRBV5-8 with TRBJ2-4; tentative D gene TRBD2, with 5 bases matching. This receptor has the CDR3 CASWTGKNIQYF. The bases read TGTGCCAGCTGGACGGGGAAAAACATTCAGTACTTC. The CDR3 plus the reference TRBV5-8 and TRBJ2-4 genes for the other parts give the full variable domain: EAGVTQSPTHLIKTRGQQATLRCSPISGHTSVYWYQQALGLGLQFLLWYDEGEERNRGNFPPRFSGRQFPNYSSELNVNALELEDSALYLCASWTGKNIQYFGAGTRLSVL.